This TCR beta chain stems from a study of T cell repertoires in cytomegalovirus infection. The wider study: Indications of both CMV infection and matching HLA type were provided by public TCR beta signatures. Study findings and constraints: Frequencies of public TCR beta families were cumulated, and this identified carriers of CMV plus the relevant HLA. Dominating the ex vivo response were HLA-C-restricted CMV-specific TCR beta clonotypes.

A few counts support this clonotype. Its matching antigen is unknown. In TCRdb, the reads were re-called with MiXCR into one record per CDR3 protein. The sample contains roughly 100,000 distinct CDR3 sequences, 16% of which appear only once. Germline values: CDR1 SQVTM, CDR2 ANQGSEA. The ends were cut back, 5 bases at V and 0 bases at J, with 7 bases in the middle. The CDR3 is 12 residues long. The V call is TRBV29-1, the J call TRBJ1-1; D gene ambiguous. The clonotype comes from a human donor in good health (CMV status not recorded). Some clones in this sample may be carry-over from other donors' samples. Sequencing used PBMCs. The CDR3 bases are TGCAGCGTTTCGCAGGTGAACACTGAAGCTTTCTTT. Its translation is CSVSQVNTEAFF. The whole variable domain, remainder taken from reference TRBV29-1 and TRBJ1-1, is SAVISQKPSRDICQRGTSLTIQCQVDSQVTMMFWYRQQPGQSLTLIATANQGSEATYESGFVIDKFPISRPNLTFSTLTVSNMSPEDSSIYLCSVSQVNTEAFFGQGTRLTVV.